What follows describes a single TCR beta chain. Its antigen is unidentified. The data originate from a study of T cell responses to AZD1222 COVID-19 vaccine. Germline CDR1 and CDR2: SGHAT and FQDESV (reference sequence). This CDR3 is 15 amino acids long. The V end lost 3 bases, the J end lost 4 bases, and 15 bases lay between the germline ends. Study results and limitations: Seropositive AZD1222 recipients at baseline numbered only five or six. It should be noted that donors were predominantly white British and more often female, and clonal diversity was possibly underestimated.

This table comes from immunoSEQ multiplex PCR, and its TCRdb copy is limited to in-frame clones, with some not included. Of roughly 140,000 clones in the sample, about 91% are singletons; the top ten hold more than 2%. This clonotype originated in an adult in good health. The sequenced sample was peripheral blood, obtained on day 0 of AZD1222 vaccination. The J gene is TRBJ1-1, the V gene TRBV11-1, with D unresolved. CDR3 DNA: TGTGCCAGCAGCTTCTCAGGTCCCCTGAGCACTGAAGCTTTCTTT. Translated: CASSFSGPLSTEAFF.